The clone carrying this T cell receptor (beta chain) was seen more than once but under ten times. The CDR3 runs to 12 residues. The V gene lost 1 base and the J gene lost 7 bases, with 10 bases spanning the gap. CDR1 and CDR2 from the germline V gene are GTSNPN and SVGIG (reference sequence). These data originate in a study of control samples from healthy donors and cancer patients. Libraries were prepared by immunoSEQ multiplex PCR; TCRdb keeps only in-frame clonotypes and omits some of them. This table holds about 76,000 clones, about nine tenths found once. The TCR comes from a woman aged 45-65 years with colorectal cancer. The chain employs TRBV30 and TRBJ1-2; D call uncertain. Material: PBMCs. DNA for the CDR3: TGTGCCTGGAGTGGGGCCTACGGTGGCTACACCTTC. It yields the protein CAWSGAYGGYTF.